One and the same sample provided the 22 T cell receptor delta chains below, sequenced in a study of γδ T cells in repeated Plasmodium falciparum infection. TCRdb re-analyzed the multiplex PCR reads via CATT. The sample records around 86,000 delta-chain clones, 1.4% to 1.5% being singletons. Gammadelta T cells were flow-sorted from PBMC into Vgamma9/Vdelta2+ and Vdelta2-negative populations for bulk analysis. The sequencing sample was made of gamma-delta T cells from blood. These TCRs come from a pool of human donors (malaria-infected and uninfected, not separated).

This clone was found a few times. With a much larger clone just one base away, this may be a read error. Additional DNA sequences in this sample encode the identical CDR3. This chain joins TRDV3 and TRDJ1; TRDD3 matches at 11 bases. Germline V gene sequence: CDR1 TVYSNPD, CDR2 GDNSRS (reference sequence). The CDR3 totals 17 residues. The V and J ends lost 2 bases and 3 bases, in that order; junction bases with no gene match: 14. This chain's CDR3 is CAFRFFQLGDSPDKLIF. Written as DNA, the CDR3 is TGTGCCTTTCGCTTCTTCCAACTGGGGGATAGCCCCGATAAACTCATCTTT.

On this clone itself: The protein that TCRdb holds for this DNA derives from a much larger clone and differs from the translated DNA at residue 10, which likely indicates a read error; the protein shown here is translated from the DNA. V is TRDV1 and J is TRDJ1; a possible D gene is TRDD2 (5 bases). Between the trimmed V and J ends, which lost 1 base and 0 bases, there was a span of 24 bases. In germline, CDR1 is TSWWSYY, CDR2 QGS. This CDR3 has 20 residues. CDR3 amino acids: CALGEPYLVSNRAYTDKLIF. CDR3 nucleotides: TGTGCTCTTGGGGAACCCTACCTCGTCTCAAACAGGGCGTACACCGATAAACTCATCTTT.

In its sample, this clone was seen a few times. This DNA's translation and the protein TCRdb lists, from a much larger clone, do not match at residue 8, likely due to a read error; the protein shown is translated from the DNA. The chain recombines TRDV1 with TRDJ1; no clear D. This CDR3 region has 14 residues. The germline V gene encodes CDR1 TSWWSYY and CDR2 QGS. The V end lost 5 bases, the J end lost 4 bases, and 14 bases lay between the germline ends. CDR3 loop: CALGLAPECDKLIF. In DNA, the CDR3 is TGTGCTCTTGGGTTAGCCCCCGAGTGCGATAAACTCATCTTT.

This clone was seen more than once but under ten times. TCRdb's protein for this DNA is that of a much larger clone and differs from the translation at residue 19, likely a read error; the protein shown is the DNA translation. The CDR3: CALGEAVILRLGGLYTDKPIF. In DNA form, the CDR3 reads TGTGCTCTTGGGGAGGCTGTCATACTACGACTGGGAGGACTTTACACCGATAAACCCATCTTT. V usage is TRDV1 and J usage is TRDJ1; perhaps TRDD3 as D (6 bases). This CDR3 comprises 21 residues. The germline CDR1 and CDR2 sequences are TSWWSYY and QGS.

This clone was detected only a few times. Translating this DNA gives a protein that differs at residue 7 from the TCRdb one, which belongs to a much larger clone; a read error is likely, and the protein shown is this translation. The chain has TRDV2 and TRDJ1; D call uncertain. TCRdb does not report a J gene; here it was assigned by matching the DNA to germline references. The CDR3 is 16 residues long. Germline V gene data show CDR1 as GEAIGNYY and CDR2 as EKD. The V end lost 0 bases, the J end lost 0 bases, and 13 bases lay between the germline ends. Here the CDR3 reads CACDTGDSRYTDKLIF. The CDR3 DNA reads as TGTGCCTGTGACACCGGAGATTCCCGGTACACCGATAAACTCATCTTT.

This clone turned up a few times. This probably arose from a read error, given a far larger clone one base away. The sample has other DNA sequences that encode this CDR3 too. V is TRDV1 and J is TRDJ1; the match to TRDD3 covers 7 bases. Here the J gene was assigned by germline matching of the DNA, as TCRdb has none. CDR3 size: 19 residues. Germline loops: CDR1 TSWWSYY, CDR2 QGS. CDR3 loop: CALCRLQNLLGASTDKLIF. For the CDR3, the DNA is TGTGCCCTTTGTCGCCTTCAGAATCTCCTGGGGGCTTCCACCGATAAACTCATCTTT.

This clone showed up just a few times. TCRdb records a much larger clone's protein for this DNA, with a difference at residue 10 that likely arises from a read error; the protein given is the translation of the DNA. The chain couples TRDV1 to TRDJ1; a weak D match, TRDD3 (5 bases). Germline CDR1 is TSWWSYY and CDR2 is QGS. This CDR3 is 17 amino acids long. The V gene lost 1 base and the J gene lost 5 bases, with 20 bases spanning the gap. The CDR3 DNA reads as TGTGCTCTTGGGGAACCCCGCGGTGGGGTACGAGCTGATAAACTCATCTTT. Residues: CALGEPRGGVRADKLIF.

This clone turned up a few times. The protein TCRdb lists belongs to a much larger clone and differs from this DNA's translation at residue 4, which points to a read error; the protein shown is made from the DNA. The chain couples TRDV2 to TRDJ3; 11 nucleotides agree with TRDD3. The J gene, left out of TCRdb, was set here by checking the DNA against germline. The length of the CDR3 is 19 residues. Germline trimming cut 5 bases from V and 1 base from J; bases unmatched to any gene: 9. Germline lookup yields CDR1 GEAIGNYY and CDR2 EKD. Here the CDR3 reads CACGPRTGGYSWDTRQMFF. CDR3 DNA sequence: TGTGCCTGTGGCCCACGTACTGGGGGATATTCCTGGGACACCCGACAGATGTTTTTC.

A note on this clone: This sequence is one base from a far larger clone and is likely a read error. Other DNA sequences within the sample encode an identical CDR3. The genes are TRDV3 and TRDJ2; TRDD3 matches at 7 bases. Assignment of the J gene here rests on matching the DNA to germline, because TCRdb gives none. Germline lookup yields CDR1 TVYSNPD and CDR2 GDNSRS (reference sequence). There are 16 residues in the CDR3. The CDR3 nucleotides read TGTGCCTTCCTGGGGGCCCTCCCTACTTTGACGGCACAACTCTTCTTT. Translated, it gives CAFLGALPTLTAQLFF.

Ten or more counts support this clone. The likely explanation is a read error, given a far larger clone one base away. Other DNA sequences in this specimen translate into the identical CDR3. The chain employs TRDV3 and TRDJ1, with a tentative D call TRDD3 (5 bases). In germline, CDR1 is TVYSNPD, CDR2 GDNSRS (reference sequence). V dropped 2 bases and J dropped 0 bases, with 10 bases sitting between them. This CDR3 spans 13 amino acids. For the CDR3, the DNA is TGTGCCTTTTCCGGGGAATACACCGATAAACTCATCTTT. Translation: CAFSGEYTDKLIF.

This clone was counted at least ten times. The chain combines TRDV1 with TRDJ1; no firm D call. Germline loops: CDR1 TSWWSYY, CDR2 QGS. CDR3 length: 17 amino acids. Between the trimmed V and J ends, which lost 4 bases and 0 bases, there was a span of 18 bases. The CDR3, as DNA: TGTGCTCTTGGGGGCCTCTATCCTCGCCCATACACCGATAAACTCATCTTT. Its protein product is CALGGLYPRPYTDKLIF.

Comment on this clone: A far larger clone is off by one base, so a read error is likely. The identical CDR3 is also encoded by other nucleotide sequences in the sample. The chain carries TRDV1 and TRDJ3; D might be TRDD3 (6 bases). The J gene is not listed in TCRdb, so it was assigned here from a DNA match to germline. Germline V gene data show CDR1 as TSWWSYY and CDR2 as QGS. The CDR3 runs to 28 residues. The CDR3 region has the DNA TGTGCCCTTGGGGAACTAGTGGGACCTCTACAATCGTACTGGGATAGGCCGAAGAGCCCCTGGGACACCCGACAGATGTTTTTC. Protein: CALGELVGPLQSYWDRPKSPWDTRQMFF.

This clone was detected only a few times. This DNA's translation differs at residue 12 from TCRdb's protein, which comes from a much larger clone; a read error is likely, and the protein shown is translated from the DNA. V is TRDV3 and J is TRDJ1; D unclear. The CDR3 has 14 amino acids. Germline V gives CDR1 TVYSNPD, CDR2 GDNSRS (reference sequence). The CDR3 sequence: CASVKVSNTDKRIF. The CDR3 DNA sequence: TGTGCCTCCGTTAAGGTGAGCAACACCGATAAACGCATCTTT. Full variable domain (remainder filled in from reference TRDV3 and TRDJ1): CDKVTQSSPDQTVASGSEVVLLCTYDTVYSNPDLFWYRIRPDYSFQFVFYGDNSRSEGADFTQGRFSVKHILTQKAFHLVISPVRTEDSATYYCASVKVSNTDKRIFGKGTRVTVEP.

In regard to this clone: A far larger clone lies a single base away; this is likely a read error. The sample has other DNA sequences that encode this CDR3 too. The CDR3 region is CASVKVSNTDKLIF. DNA of the CDR3: TGTGCCTCCGTGAAGGTGAGCAACACCGATAAACTCATCTTT. This chain links TRDV3 with TRDJ1; D gene ambiguous. The J gene was missing in TCRdb and was found by matching the end of the DNA to germline. The V gene's germline CDR1 is TVYSNPD and CDR2 GDNSRS (reference sequence). The V and J ends lost 4 bases and 0 bases respectively, with 15 bases between them. The CDR3 has 14 amino acids.

This clone was seen more than once but under ten times. The translation of this DNA and the TCRdb protein of a much larger clone differ at residue 19, probably owing to a read error; the protein shown here is translated from the DNA. This chain links TRDV2 with TRDJ1; 13 bases are a match to TRDD3. The J gene, absent from TCRdb, was called here by matching the DNA to germline. The CDR3 runs to 22 residues. Germline V lookup: CDR1 GEAIGNYY, CDR2 EKD. Written as DNA, the CDR3 is TGTGCCTGTGACCCAGTACCGACCGCCGTACTGGGGGATACGGAGGGGACCGATAGACTCATCTTT. As protein: CACDPVPTAVLGDTEGTDRLIF.

This clone was recorded many times. The chain carries TRDV2 and TRDJ3; 12 nucleotides align to TRDD3. Because TCRdb records no J gene, it was assigned here through a match of the DNA to germline. This CDR3 contains 23 residues. Trimming removed 0 bases from V and 0 bases from J; junction bases left unmatched: 14. Germline V gene sequence: CDR1 GEAIGNYY, CDR2 EKD. The CDR3 sequence is CACDTAVLGDTPKGSWDTRQMFF. The DNA for the CDR3 is TGTGCCTGTGACACCGCAGTACTGGGGGATACCCCTAAGGGCTCCTGGGACACCCGACAGATGTTTTTC.

A remark on this clone: This DNA's translation differs at residue 15 from TCRdb's protein, which comes from a much larger clone; a read error is likely, and the protein shown is translated from the DNA. Called V gene: TRDV2; the J gene was not called; the D call in the table, TRDD3, was not verified against the DNA. The CDR3 sequence is 17 residues long. Looked up from germline, CDR1 is GEAIGNYY and CDR2 is EKD. Here the CDR3 DNA reads TGTGCCTGTGACTCGGTACTGGGGATCCCTTCGGGCGATAAATTCATCTTT. Protein: CACDSVLGIPSGDKFIF.

Worth noting for this clone: The amino acid sequence in TCRdb belongs to a much larger clone and departs from this DNA's translation at residue 7, likely a sequencing read error; the sequence shown is translated from the DNA. Here the CDR3 DNA reads TGTGCTCTTGGGGAACTAGTCTGGGGGATACCCTCATACACCGATAAACTCATCTTC. Translating it yields CALGELVWGIPSYTDKLIF. The chain employs TRDV1 and TRDJ1, with 11 bases matching TRDD3. The CDR3 length is 19 residues. The germline V gene has CDR1 TSWWSYY and CDR2 QGS.

This clone was counted a few times. TCRdb's listed protein matches a much larger clone and diverges from this DNA's translation at residue 6, likely through a read error; the protein shown comes from the DNA. The CDR3 spells CALGGNPDPADKLIF. CDR3 sequence (DNA): TGTGCTCTTGGGGGGAACCCCGATCCTGCCGATAAACTCATCTTT. The chain recombines TRDV1 with TRDJ1; D is ambiguous. Assignment of the J gene here rests on matching the DNA to germline, because TCRdb gives none. CDR3 length equals 15 residues. The germline gives CDR1 TSWWSYY, CDR2 QGS. The V gene lost 4 bases and the J gene lost 3 bases, with 15 bases spanning the gap.

As regards this clone: TCRdb assigns this DNA the protein of a much larger clone, which departs from its translation at residue 11; this likely reflects a read error, and the protein shown comes from translating the DNA. J is TRDJ1 and V is TRDV2, with TRDD3 as a possible D gene (7 bases). TCRdb does not report a J gene; here it was assigned by matching the DNA to germline references. The CDR3 sequence is 17 residues long. Germline V gene data show CDR1 as GEAIGNYY and CDR2 as EKD. Deletions cut 2 bases from V and 0 bases from J, with 18 bases between. The chain's CDR3 is CACDKGPTGAHTDKLIF. CDR3 nucleotides: TGTGCCTGTGACAAAGGTCCTACTGGGGCCCACACCGATAAACTCATCTTT.

This clone was seen a few times. TCRdb's listed protein matches a much larger clone and diverges from this DNA's translation at residue 9, likely through a read error; the protein shown comes from the DNA. The rearrangement uses TRDV1 and TRDJ1; TRDD3 matches 8 bases. V shed 1 base and J 2 bases; nucleotides not matched to a gene: 15. Germline CDR1 reads TSWWSYY; CDR2 reads QGS. This CDR3 spans 19 amino acids. CDR3 amino acids: CALGEHYVPGDIDTDKLIF. The CDR3 region has the DNA TGTGCTCTTGGGGAACATTACGTCCCGGGGGATATTGATACCGATAAACTCATCTTT.

About this clone itself: It is likely a read error: a sequence one base away is far more abundant. Different DNA sequences within this sample yield the same CDR3. The chain combines TRDV1 with TRDJ1; 9 bases are a match to TRDD3. Since TCRdb gives no J gene, matching the DNA to germline was used here to assign it. Germline CDR1 TSWWSYY, CDR2 QGS. The V and J ends lost 6 bases and 0 bases, in that order; junction bases with no gene match: 26. This CDR3 comprises 22 residues. The DNA for the CDR3 is TGTGCTCTTGGACCCCTGGAATTCCTTCGATCTATACTGGGGGACTACACCGATAAACTCATCTTT. Encoded protein: CALGPLEFLRSILGDYTDKLIF.